This T cell receptor beta chain was sequenced in a study of regulatory T cells in long-lasting Graves disease. Study-wide results and limits: Compared with new cases, persistent Graves' patients showed reduced TCR diversity. Since the sample size was small, accuracy may have been reduced. Thyroid tissue was not studied; only peripheral blood was. Persistent patients shared 2,500 to 3,000 public clonotypes among themselves. Newly diagnosed patients shared fewer, at roughly 1,000.

This clonotype was seen only a few times. Its antigen remains unknown. Germline is not matched at one junction end, which may reflect a read error. The CDR3 consists of 14 residues. Germline values: CDR1 MNHEY, CDR2 SVGAGI. According to the study, TCR beta libraries were built with iRepertoire HTBI primers and CDR3-region Arm-PCR. TCRdb reprocessed the multiplex PCR reads via MiXCR and lists one record per CDR3 protein. The top ten clones hold less than 25% of a sample with 200,000 to 250,000 distinct CDR3 sequences, about 17% of them seen once. Documented time point: newly diagnosed GD, antithyroid drugs for less than 3 months. Isolated PBMC RNA provided the starting material for the TCR library.

The chain links TRBV6-5 to TRBJ2-7; D is unresolved. This specimen was peripheral blood mononuclear cells (PBMCs), taken at new diagnosis, from a patient treated with antithyroid drugs. This sequence originates from a female donor with Graves disease. For the CDR3, the DNA is TGCGCCAGCAGTTACTCGACCGACTCCTACGGGCAGTACTTC. Translating it yields CASSYSTDSYGQYF.